The next 29 T cell receptor beta chains were all read from a single sample in a study of blood T cell repertoires in COVID-19 (TCRdb year 2020). Libraries were prepared through the immunoSEQ multiplex PCR assay. Drawn from immuneACCESS, this table holds only the in-frame rearrangements with V and J called that TCRdb kept. Clones are partly lost; checked studies trace under half to an unresolved V gene and leave the rest unexplained. The sample profile shows roughly 250,000 clones; around 88% of them were found once. Of the sample, 0.95% to 1.5% is held by the ten largest clones. The sample was PBMCs or T cells enriched from blood (not recorded which). Receptors originate from a middle-aged woman with acute COVID-19.

The chain combines TRBV28 with TRBJ2-1, with TRBD2 matching 9 bases. Germline CDR1 and CDR2: MDHEN and SYDVKM. Unmatched junction bases numbered 3, after V lost 6 bases and J lost 0 bases. The length of the CDR3 is 15 residues. CDR3 sequence (DNA): TGTGCCAGCAGGCATAGCGGGAGCTCCTACAATGAGCAGTTCTTC. Translation gives CASRHSGSSYNEQFF. The full variable domain, its missing parts supplied by reference TRBV28 and TRBJ2-1, is DVKVTQSSRYLVKRTGEKVFLECVQDMDHENMFWYRQDPGLGLRLIYFSYDVKMKEKGDIPEGYSVSREKKERFSLILESASTNQTSMYLCASRHSGSSYNEQFFGPGTRLTVL.

The chain joins TRBV28 to TRBJ1-5; D gene unclear. CDR1 is MDHEN, CDR2 SYDVKM, per germline. The CDR3 consists of 15 residues. Between the trimmed V and J ends, which lost 6 bases and 7 bases, there was a span of 19 bases. This chain's CDR3 is CASSLPGEGRQPQHF. The CDR3 nucleotides are TGTGCCAGCAGCCTTCCGGGAGAAGGGAGACAGCCCCAGCATTTT.

This chain uses TRBV20-1 with TRBJ1-2, with D possibly matching TRBD1 (5 bases). CDR1 is DFQATT and CDR2 is SNEGSKA in the germline V gene (reference sequence). The CDR3 spans 11 residues. V gave up 6 bases and J gave up 5 bases, with 10 bases separating them. Here the CDR3 DNA reads TGCAGTGCATCGACAGAATATGGCTACACCTTC. Translating it yields CSASTEYGYTF.

The sample holds one count of this clone. One junction end disagrees with the germline gene, perhaps due to a read error. This chain joins TRBV16 and TRBJ1-4; D uncertain. Looked up from germline, CDR1 is KGHSY and CDR2 is FQNENV. The CDR3 is 13 residues long. CDR3 region: CASSPSGAQNLFF. CDR3 nucleotides: TGTGCCAGCAGCCCATCGGGAGCTCAAAATCTGTTTTTT. The variable domain in full, completed from reference TRBV16 and TRBJ1-4, reads GEEVAQTPKHLVRGEGQKAKLYCAPIKGHSYVFWYQQVLKNEFKFLISFQNENVFDETGMPKERFSAKCLPNSPCSLEIQATKLEDSAVYFCASSPSGAQNLFFGSGTQLSVL.

The chain joins TRBV19 to TRBJ2-2, with 10 nucleotides matching TRBD1. This CDR3 contains 15 residues. Germline V gene data show CDR1 as LNHDA and CDR2 as SQIVND (reference sequence). V shed 7 bases, J shed 5 bases, and the junction held 7 bases outside the gene matches. The CDR3 protein is CASKRQGALTGELFF. The CDR3 coding sequence is TGTGCCAGTAAGCGACAGGGGGCGCTAACCGGGGAGCTGTTTTTT. The full variable domain, in which reference TRBV19 and TRBJ2-2 provide the parts outside the CDR3, is DGGITQSPKYLFRKEGQNVTLSCEQNLNHDAMYWYRQDPGQGLRLIYYSQIVNDFQKGDIAEGYSVSREKKESFPLTVTSAQKNPTAFYLCASKRQGALTGELFFGEGSRLTVL.

The V and J genes are TRBV9 and TRBJ1-2, with D perhaps matching TRBD1 (5 bases). Looked up from germline, CDR1 is SGDLS and CDR2 is YYNGEE. Trimming took off 3 bases at V and 10 bases at J, with 22 bases between the two ends. The CDR3 is 15 amino acids. CDR3 loop: CASSAWAGLGLDYTF. CDR3 nucleotide sequence: TGTGCCAGCAGCGCGTGGGCGGGGCTCGGGTTAGACTACACCTTC.

A note on this clone: A junction end diverges from the germline sequence, so it may reflect a read error. Within the sample, other DNA sequences also encode this same CDR3. The rearrangement uses TRBV7-7 and TRBJ1-3; the match to TRBD1 covers 10 bases. Germline V gene sequence: CDR1 SSHAT, CDR2 FNYEAQ (reference sequence). The CDR3 is 15 residues long. The CDR3 loop is CASSPGTGAGNTIYF. In nucleotides, the CDR3 is TGTGCTAGCAGCCCCGGGACAGGGGCTGGAAACACCATATATTTT.

CDR3 DNA: TGTGCCAGTAGTATTGGGACAGAACTTCGGGATACGCAGTATTTT. Protein product: CASSIGTELRDTQYF. V usage is TRBV19 and J usage is TRBJ2-3, with 7 bases lining up with TRBD1. Trimming took 3 bases from V and 6 from J; bases not matched to a gene: 9. The CDR3 sequence is 15 residues long. Germline V gene lookup returns CDR1 LNHDA and CDR2 SQIVND (reference sequence).

The gene calls are TRBV21-1 and TRBJ1-2; TRBD1, the D gene given by the table, was not confirmed from the DNA. TRBV21-1 is a pseudogene segment. This CDR3 has 16 amino acids. CDR3 sequence reads: CASTYPGTKTNYGYTF. CDR3 sequence (DNA): TGTGCCAGCACATACCCCGGGACAAAGACTAACTATGGCTACACCTTC.

The chain links TRBV11-2 to TRBJ1-1; the D is unclear. V lost 1 base to trimming and J lost 7 bases, with 13 bases between them. The CDR3 extends over 14 amino acids. Germline V gene sequence: CDR1 SGHAT, CDR2 FQNNGV. The CDR3 DNA follows: TGTGCCAGCAGCTTAGGGCCCGCAGTCAGTGAAGCTTTCTTT. Translated: CASSLGPAVSEAFF. Full variable domain (remainder filled in from reference TRBV11-2 and TRBJ1-1): EAGVAQSPRYKIIEKRQSVAFWCNPISGHATLYWYQQILGQGPKLLIQFQNNGVVDDSQLPKDRFSAERLKGVDSTLKIQPAKLEDSAVYLCASSLGPAVSEAFFGQGTRLTVV.

The V gene is TRBV19, the J gene TRBJ1-4; 7 bases agree with TRBD1. Looked up from germline, CDR1 is LNHDA and CDR2 is SQIVND (reference sequence). The V gene end was trimmed by 3 bases and the J gene end by 3 bases; junction bases not matched to a gene: 4. This CDR3 spans 15 amino acids. CDR3 region: CASSILQGANEKLFF. The DNA of the CDR3 is TGTGCCAGTAGTATTTTGCAGGGGGCTAATGAAAAACTGTTTTTT.

V and J are TRBV9 and TRBJ1-2, with TRBD1 matching over 9 bases. V trimming: 2 bases; J trimming: 2 bases; junction bases outside the gene matches: 1. CDR3 size: 14 residues. CDR1 SGDLS and CDR2 YYNGEE come from the germline V gene. CDR3: CASSVDRGNYGYTF. Written as DNA, the CDR3 is TGTGCCAGCAGCGTGGACAGGGGAAACTATGGCTACACCTTC. The full variable domain, rest sourced from reference TRBV9 and TRBJ1-2, is DSGVTQTPKHLITATGQRVTLRCSPRSGDLSVYWYQQSLDQGLQFLIQYYNGEERAKGNILERFSAQQFPDLHSELNLSSLELGDSALYFCASSVDRGNYGYTFGSGTRLTVV.

The chain combines TRBV5-5 with TRBJ2-7; the D gene is possibly TRBD2 (5 bases). Germline-derived CDR1 and CDR2 are SGHKS and YYEKEE (reference sequence). The CDR3 has 13 residues. Trimming removed 2 bases at V and 12 bases at J, with 18 bases between. CDR3 bases: TGTGCCAGCAGCTTAGAACATTCCCTCGGAGGGTACTTC. Translating gives CASSLEHSLGGYF.

A note on this clone: This sequence may be a read error, since a much larger clone differs from it by one base. The same CDR3 can be traced to other DNA sequences in this sample. The rearrangement joins TRBV9 to TRBJ1-2; TRBD1 is a possible D gene (6 bases). V was pared by 4 bases and J by 0 bases, with 13 bases between. In germline, CDR1 is SGDLS, CDR2 YYNGEE. CDR3 length: 15 amino acids. The chain's CDR3 is CASSLKTGTNYGYTF. In DNA, the CDR3 is TGTGCCAGCAGCTTAAAGACAGGTACTAACTATGGCTACACCTTC.

J is TRBJ1-6 and V is TRBV15, with D hard to call. The germline CDR1 and CDR2 sequences are LNHNV and YYDKDF (reference sequence). V lost 1 base to trimming and J lost 8 bases, with 9 bases between them. The CDR3 contains 14 residues. This chain's CDR3 is CATSRAFGDSPLHF. The CDR3 DNA sequence: TGTGCCACCAGCAGAGCGTTTGGAGATTCACCCCTCCACTTT.

This clone was detected only once. The chain recombines TRBV25-1 with TRBJ2-1; TRBD1 matches 7 bases. CDR3 size: 15 residues. V gave up 5 bases and J gave up 0 bases; unmatched junction bases: 4. Germline-derived CDR1 and CDR2 are MGHDK and SYGVNS. The CDR3 reads CASSRTGSSYNEQFF. The CDR3 nucleotides are TGTGCCAGCAGTCGGACAGGAAGCTCCTACAATGAGCAGTTCTTC.

J is TRBJ2-5 and V is TRBV7-8; 10 bases line up with TRBD2. This CDR3 spans 15 amino acids. V dropped 7 bases and J dropped 2; count of bases not matched to a gene: 7. From germline, CDR1 is SGHVS and CDR2 FQNEAQ. In DNA, the CDR3 is TGTGCCAGCACACCTCTAGCGGGAGTGCAAGAGACCCAGTACTTC. Protein: CASTPLAGVQETQYF. The variable domain in full, completed from reference TRBV7-8 and TRBJ2-5, reads GAGVSQSPRYKVAKRGQDVALRCDPISGHVSLFWYQQALGQGPEFLTYFQNEAQLDKSGLPSDRFFAERPEGSVSTLKIQRTQQEDSAVYLCASTPLAGVQETQYFGPGTRLLVL.

This clone appeared once. The chain employs TRBV7-9 and TRBJ2-3; TRBD2 matches at 14 bases. The CDR3 has 16 residues. With V trimmed by 5 bases and J by 6 bases, 7 bases remained unmatched. Germline lookup yields CDR1 SEHNR and CDR2 FQNEAQ (reference sequence). The CDR3 protein is CASSDGTSGRGDTQYF. The DNA of the CDR3 is TGTGCCAGCAGCGACGGGACTAGCGGGAGAGGGGATACGCAGTATTTT.

Written as DNA, the CDR3 is TGTGCCAGCTCACCATCCCGACCCCTTCCGGGGAATGAAAAACTGTTTTTT. As protein: CASSPSRPLPGNEKLFF. The chain combines TRBV18 with TRBJ1-4; D is uncertain. Germline V lookup: CDR1 KGHSH, CDR2 LQKENI. V was clipped by 2 bases and J by 5 bases, with 18 bases between them. The length of the CDR3 is 17 residues.

The chain couples TRBV12-3 or TRBV12-4 to TRBJ1-2, with 7 bases aligning to TRBD1. The CDR3 is 13 amino acids. After removal of 6 bases from V and 3 bases from J, the junction contained 4 bases not matched to a gene. Written as DNA, the CDR3 is TGTGCCAGCAGGGGGACAGAGCACTATGGCTACACCTTC. Amino acid sequence: CASRGTEHYGYTF.

V usage is TRBV11-2 and J usage is TRBJ1-5; no reliable D call. Trimming shortened V by 0 bases and J by 7 bases, and 7 bases separated the two germline ends. The CDR3 contains 13 residues. CDR1 SGHAT and CDR2 FQNNGV come from the germline V gene. CDR3 residues: CASSLDGLQPQHF. Written as DNA, the CDR3 is TGTGCCAGCAGCTTAGATGGTCTACAGCCCCAGCATTTT.

This clone came up once. V usage is TRBV19 and J usage is TRBJ2-2, with TRBD2 identical over 8 bases. The CDR3 totals 15 residues. Germline V gives CDR1 LNHDA, CDR2 SQIVND (reference sequence). V gave up 6 bases and J gave up 5 bases; unmatched junction bases: 8. CDR3 in DNA: TGTGCCAGTAGCCGAAGCGGGAGTCGGACCGGGGAGCTGTTTTTT. Translating gives CASSRSGSRTGELFF. The variable domain in full, with the rest retrieved from reference TRBV19 and TRBJ2-2, is DGGITQSPKYLFRKEGQNVTLSCEQNLNHDAMYWYRQDPGQGLRLIYYSQIVNDFQKGDIAEGYSVSREKKESFPLTVTSAQKNPTAFYLCASSRSGSRTGELFFGEGSRLTVL.

This chain connects TRBV9 to TRBJ2-1; D uncertain. This CDR3 is 14 amino acids long. Trimming cost V 0 bases and J 9 bases, with 13 bases left between them. The germline V gene has CDR1 SGDLS and CDR2 YYNGEE. CDR3 coding DNA: TGTGCCAGCAGCGTAGGCCCCGCGGTTAGTGAGCAGTTCTTC. Amino acids: CASSVGPAVSEQFF.

The rearrangement links TRBV4-1 to TRBJ2-5, with 10 bases fitting TRBD2. V dropped 1 base and J dropped 2; count of bases not matched to a gene: 16. Germline assignment: CDR1 MGHRA and CDR2 YSYEKL. CDR3 length equals 20 residues. This chain's CDR3 is CASSQARGTFSGRRQETQYF. CDR3 DNA sequence: TGCGCCAGCAGCCAAGCCCGGGGGACGTTTAGCGGGAGGAGGCAAGAGACCCAGTACTTC.

The J gene is TRBJ1-6, the V gene TRBV28; D call uncertain. Germline CDR1 is MDHEN and CDR2 is SYDVKM. V gave up 6 bases and J gave up 7 bases, with 4 bases separating them. The length of the CDR3 is 11 residues. CDR3 DNA: TGTGCCAGCAGGCAGAATTCACCCCTCCACTTT. Its translation is CASRQNSPLHF.

CDR3 nucleotides: TGCGCCAGCAGCTTGGTGGGACTAGCGGGGGGAGATACGCAGTATTTT. Encoded protein: CASSLVGLAGGDTQYF. This chain links TRBV5-1 with TRBJ2-3; TRBD2 aligns across 15 bases. Per the germline V gene, CDR1 is SGHRS and CDR2 is YFSETQ. The CDR3 is 16 amino acids. The V segment lost 0 bases and the J segment 5 bases; nucleotides outside the gene matches: 1. Full variable domain (remainder filled in from reference TRBV5-1 and TRBJ2-3): KAGVTQTPRYLIKTRGQQVTLSCSPISGHRSVSWYQQTPGQGLQFLFEYFSETQRNKGNFPGRFSGRQFSNSRSEMNVSTLELGDSALYLCASSLVGLAGGDTQYFGPGTRLTVL.

This rearrangement joins TRBV4-2 to TRBJ2-7, with 8 bases fitting TRBD1. J was trimmed by 2 bases and V by 0 bases; bases with no gene match: 3. Germline CDR1 LGHNA, CDR2 YNFKEQ. The CDR3 is made up of 15 amino acids. CDR3 residues: CASSQDDRGAYEQYF. The CDR3 region has the DNA TGTGCCAGCAGCCAAGACGACAGGGGAGCCTACGAGCAGTACTTC.

The chain recombines TRBV18 with TRBJ1-3, with D unclear. With 0 bases removed from V and 4 bases from J, the gap between germline ends came to 13 bases. The CDR3 sequence is 16 residues long. The germline V gene encodes CDR1 KGHSH and CDR2 LQKENI. The CDR3 DNA is TGTGCCAGCTCACCACCAGCGCCCACTGGAGGAAACACCATATATTTT. Translated, it gives CASSPPAPTGGNTIYF.

The rearrangement joins TRBV5-6 to TRBJ1-5, with 8 bases aligning to TRBD1. This CDR3 comprises 17 residues. J gave up 6 bases and V 0 bases, and 11 bases lay outside the gene matches. Per germline, CDR1 SGHDT and CDR2 YYEEEE. CDR3 in amino acids: CASSLGHGRGLGQPQHF. CDR3 in DNA: TGTGCCAGCAGCTTGGGTCATGGCAGGGGGCTAGGTCAGCCCCAGCATTTT.